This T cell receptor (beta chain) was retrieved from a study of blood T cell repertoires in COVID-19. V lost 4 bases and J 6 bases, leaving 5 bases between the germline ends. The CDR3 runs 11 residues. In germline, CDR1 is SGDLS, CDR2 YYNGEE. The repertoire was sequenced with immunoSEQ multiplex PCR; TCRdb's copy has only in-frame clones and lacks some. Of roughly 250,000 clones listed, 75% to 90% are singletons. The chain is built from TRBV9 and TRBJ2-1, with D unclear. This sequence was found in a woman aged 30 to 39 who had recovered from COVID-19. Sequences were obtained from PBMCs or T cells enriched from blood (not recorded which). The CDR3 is CASSLSNEQFF. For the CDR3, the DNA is TGTGCCAGCAGCCTCAGCAATGAGCAGTTCTTC.